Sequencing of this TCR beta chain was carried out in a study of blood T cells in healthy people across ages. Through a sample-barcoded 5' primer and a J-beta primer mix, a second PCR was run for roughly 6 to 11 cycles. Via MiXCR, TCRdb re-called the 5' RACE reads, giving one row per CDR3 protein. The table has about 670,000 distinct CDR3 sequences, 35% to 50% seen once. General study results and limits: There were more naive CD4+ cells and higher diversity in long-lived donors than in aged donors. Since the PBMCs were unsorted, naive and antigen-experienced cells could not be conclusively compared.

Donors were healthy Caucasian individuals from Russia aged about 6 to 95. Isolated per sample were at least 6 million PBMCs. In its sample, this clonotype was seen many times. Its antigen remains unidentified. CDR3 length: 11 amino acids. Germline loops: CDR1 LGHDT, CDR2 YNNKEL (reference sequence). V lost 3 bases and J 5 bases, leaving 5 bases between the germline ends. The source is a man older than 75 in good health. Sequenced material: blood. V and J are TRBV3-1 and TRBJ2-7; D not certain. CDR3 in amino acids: CASSQSHEQYF. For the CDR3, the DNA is TGTGCCAGCAGCCAGTCGCACGAGCAGTACTTC.